The sequence of this T cell receptor beta chain was determined in a study of metastatic and nonmetastatic thyroid tumors. With MiXCR, TCRdb reprocessed the PCR reads. The sample lists about 20,000 clones; roughly a sixth were seen once. The CDR3 totals 14 residues. V lost 7 bases, J lost 0 bases, and 13 bases lay in between. CDR1 and CDR2 from the germline V gene are SGHRS and YFSETQ. Each patient went into thyroid surgery without having received any treatment. The J gene is TRBJ1-2, the V gene TRBV5-1; D perhaps matches TRBD1 (6 bases). The origin of this receptor is a female donor with papillary thyroid cancer or a benign thyroid nodule (not recorded which). Some clones in this sample may be carry-over from other donors' samples. The sample comprised blood. CDR3 region: CASGQTDANYGYTF. The CDR3 bases are TGCGCCAGCGGACAGACAGACGCTAACTATGGCTACACCTTC.